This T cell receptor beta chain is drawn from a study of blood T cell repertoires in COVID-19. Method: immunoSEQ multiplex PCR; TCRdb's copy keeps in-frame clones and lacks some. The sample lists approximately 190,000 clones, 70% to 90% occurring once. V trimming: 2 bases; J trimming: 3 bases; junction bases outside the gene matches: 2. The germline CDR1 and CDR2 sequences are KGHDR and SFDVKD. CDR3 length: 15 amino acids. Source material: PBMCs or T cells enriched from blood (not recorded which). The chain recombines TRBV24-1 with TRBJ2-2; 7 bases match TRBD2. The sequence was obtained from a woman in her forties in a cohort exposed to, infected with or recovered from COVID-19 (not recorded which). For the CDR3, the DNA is TGTGCCACCAGTGATTATGGGGGGGACACCGGGGAGCTGTTTTTT. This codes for CATSDYGGDTGELFF.